This T cell receptor beta chain comes out of a study of early T cells in non-severe SARS-CoV-2 infection. V shed 1 base and J shed 4 bases, with 8 bases lying between them. The germline CDR1 and CDR2 sequences are GTSNPN and SVGIG (reference sequence). The CDR3 totals 13 residues. Each CDR3 protein is one row after TCRdb ran MiXCR on the 5' RACE reads. The sample contains more than 65,000 distinct CDR3 sequences, about 14% of which appear only once. In this sample, this clonotype turned up many times. The V and J genes are TRBV30 and TRBJ2-1; unclear D gene. The TCR was taken from an adult who was a healthcare worker with PCR-confirmed SARS-CoV-2 infection or an uninfected control (not recorded which). The input for sequencing was whole blood, taken at baseline. DNA of the CDR3: TGTGCCTGGAGTGGAACTACATACAATGAGCAGTTCTTC. It specifies CAWSGTTYNEQFF.